The clone carrying this T cell receptor (beta chain) was found many times. The antigen is undetermined. RNA transcripts gave rise to amplified TCR beta CDR3 regions. HTBI primers were the set used in a first-round RT-PCR of the TCR CDR3. TCRdb processed the multiplex PCR reads anew with MiXCR; each CDR3 protein has one entry. The sample records over 300,000 distinct CDR3 sequences, about 14% being singletons. This record comes from a study of T cells in Graves' hyperthyroidism and ophthalmopathy. The CDR3 covers 16 residues. The V gene lost 5 bases and the J gene lost 0 bases, with 14 bases spanning the gap. Germline values: CDR1 MDHEN, CDR2 SYDVKM. Findings and caveats of the study: Patients with ophthalmopathy were separated from those with stable hyperthyroidism by a 13 V-J model.

Sequencing was carried out using blood. The sequence derives from an older woman with Graves' hyperthyroidism. The chain uses TRBV28 and TRBJ2-1; possibly TRBD1 or TRBD2 for D (5 bases each). The CDR3 DNA follows: TGTGCCAGCAGTCCGCTTGGGGGAGCCTCCTACAATGAGCAGTTCTTC. Translating it yields CASSPLGGASYNEQFF.